This T cell receptor beta chain comes out of a study of blood T cells in healthy people across ages. CDR3 length equals 15 residues. From germline, CDR1 is SEHNR and CDR2 FQNEAQ (reference sequence). For the second PCR, which ran for about 6 to 11 cycles, a sample-barcoded 5' primer and a J-beta primer mix were used. TCRdb called the 5' RACE reads again in MiXCR, with one record for every CDR3 protein. Among under 700,000 distinct CDR3 sequences listed, approximately 25% were seen once. These data also featured in a second study, about T cells of mothers and their children.

Sequenced material: blood. The V call is TRBV7-9, the J call TRBJ2-1, with a possible D match to TRBD1 (6 bases). The DNA end lines up better with TRBJ2-7; the J call may be wrong. The receptor's source is a boy between 10 and 17 years old in good health. The CDR3 sequence is CASSLGWGHSYEQYF. CDR3 bases: TGTGCCAGCAGCTTAGGGTGGGGGCACTCCTACGAGCAGTACTTC.